A selection of T cell receptor beta chains follows, all from one sample in a study of shared clonotypes between healthy human individuals. The table came from immunoSEQ multiplex PCR; TCRdb's copy has only in-frame clones and leaves some out. The table lists over 2,000,000 clones, 85% to 95% of them singletons. Sequencing was performed on naive CD8+ T cells from PBMCs. The receptors originated from a man aged 18-30 years in good health. Some clones in this sample may be carry-over from other donors' samples. Each CDR3 is given with its conserved first and last residue. A D gene is named only where the DNA matches it firmly. Only some rows state a clone size, as once, few, many or a class for expanded clones.

cdr3_length	v_call	d_call	j_call	clone_size	cdr3_aa	cdr3_nt
14	TRBV6-6	.	TRBJ1-2	once	CASSYFPRHGGYTF	TGTGCCAGCAGTTATTTCCCCAGGCACGGGGGCTACACCTTC
10	TRBV6-1	.	TRBJ1-3	.	CASSGNTIYF	TGTGCCAGCAGTGGAAACACCATATATTTT
15	TRBV10-3	TRBD2	TRBJ2-7	.	CAISVVSGSYYEQYF	TGTGCCATCAGTGTCGTAAGCGGGAGTTACTACGAGCAGTACTTC
14	TRBV28	.	TRBJ1-5	.	CASSPQRAGQPQHF	TGTGCCAGCAGTCCCCAGAGGGCAGGTCAGCCCCAGCATTTT
16	TRBV7-3	.	TRBJ2-3	.	CASSLLGGYRTDTQYF	TGTGCCAGCAGCTTACTTGGAGGTTACCGCACAGATACGCAGTATTTT
13	TRBV7-2	TRBD1	TRBJ2-7	.	CASSLTTGNEQYF	TGTGCCAGCAGCTTAACGACAGGGAACGAGCAGTACTTC
15	TRBV7-3	.	TRBJ2-1	.	CASSLTGTPGSEQFF	TGTGCCAGCAGCTTAACCGGGACCCCGGGGAGCGAGCAGTTCTTC
16	TRBV27	TRBD2	TRBJ2-1	.	CASSRAREGSANEQFF	TGTGCCAGCAGCCGGGCGCGGGAGGGGTCCGCGAATGAGCAGTTCTTC
18	TRBV27	TRBD2	TRBJ2-3	many	CASSTFGLAGGPADTQYF	TGTGCCAGCAGTACTTTTGGGCTAGCGGGAGGGCCGGCAGATACGCAGTATTTT
12	TRBV27	.	TRBJ2-1	.	CASSFLYNEQFF	TGTGCCAGCAGTTTTCTGTACAATGAGCAGTTCTTC
14	TRBV7-9	.	TRBJ2-1	.	CASSLRQSLQEQFF	TGTGCCAGCAGCTTGCGACAGAGCCTTCAGGAGCAGTTCTTC
16	TRBV5-6	.	TRBJ2-7	.	CASSLLENSPTYEQYF	TGTGCCAGCAGCTTGCTCGAGAACAGCCCCACCTACGAGCAGTACTTC
15	TRBV9	TRBD2	TRBJ2-5	.	CASSESGTSGETQYF	TGTGCCAGCAGCGAATCCGGGACTAGCGGGGAGACCCAGTACTTC
14	TRBV27	.	TRBJ1-5	once	CASSFSRVNQPQHF	TGTGCCAGCAGTTTTAGCAGGGTCAATCAGCCCCAGCATTTT
14	TRBV5-1	TRBD1	TRBJ2-3	.	CASSPTGSTDTQYF	TGCGCCAGCAGCCCGACAGGGAGCACAGATACGCAGTATTTT
14	TRBV28	.	TRBJ2-3	.	CASSFTGITDTQYF	TGTGCCAGCAGTTTTACAGGGATCACAGATACGCAGTATTTT
12	TRBV2	.	TRBJ2-7	.	CASKSQSYEQYF	TGTGCCAGCAAGAGCCAGAGTTACGAGCAGTACTTC
13	TRBV28	.	TRBJ1-2	few	CASSPGLNYGYTF	TGTGCCAGCAGTCCGGGACTCAACTATGGCTACACCTTC
15	TRBV28	TRBD1	TRBJ2-1	.	CASSPGTGGYNEQFF	TGTGCCAGCAGCCCCGGGACAGGGGGCTACAATGAGCAGTTCTTC
16	TRBV27	.	TRBJ2-7	.	CASSLSSGTLAYEQYF	TGTGCCAGCAGTTTGTCCTCCGGGACACTTGCCTACGAGCAGTACTTC
12	TRBV25-1	.	TRBJ2-7	.	CASSARGGRLYF	TGTGCCAGCAGTGCGCGGGGCGGGCGCCTGTACTTC
16	TRBV4-2	TRBD2	TRBJ2-1	.	CASSQVSGRYNNEQFF	TGTGCCAGCAGCCAAGTTAGCGGGAGATACAACAATGAGCAGTTCTTC
17	TRBV27	.	TRBJ2-6	.	CASSFLQVASGANVLTF	TGTGCCAGTAGTTTCCTGCAGGTAGCCTCTGGGGCCAACGTCCTGACTTTC
14	TRBV28	TRBD1	TRBJ1-5	.	CASSLRQGIQPQHF	TGTGCCAGCAGTTTAAGACAGGGGATTCAGCCCCAGCATTTT
14	TRBV7-2	.	TRBJ1-2	.	CASSLVRDTGGYTF	TGTGCCAGCAGCTTAGTCCGGGATACGGGTGGCTACACCTTC
15	TRBV7-9	.	TRBJ2-1	.	CASSPGPHPDNEQFF	TGTGCCAGCAGTCCGGGACCCCACCCAGACAATGAGCAGTTCTTC
14	TRBV2	.	TRBJ1-5	.	CASSDDNNNQPQHF	TGTGCCAGCAGCGACGACAACAACAATCAGCCCCAGCATTTT
15	TRBV2	.	TRBJ2-7	.	CASRVSGPSSYEQYF	TGTGCCAGCAGGGTCAGCGGGCCGAGCTCCTACGAGCAGTACTTC
16	TRBV7-3	TRBD1	TRBJ2-3	.	CASSPGTALLTDTQYF	TGTGCCAGCAGCCCCGGGACAGCCCTGCTCACAGATACGCAGTATTTT
15	TRBV28	TRBD1	TRBJ2-7	.	CASSTDRDRSYEQYF	TGTGCCAGCAGTACAGACCGGGACAGATCTTACGAGCAGTACTTC
14	TRBV6-6	TRBD1	TRBJ1-3	.	CASCPGGEGNTIYF	TGTGCCAGCTGCCCAGGGGGTGAAGGAAACACCATATATTTT
12	TRBV2	.	TRBJ2-7	.	CASSEATTEQYF	TGTGCCAGCAGTGAAGCTACAACCGAGCAGTACTTC
15	TRBV7-9	.	TRBJ1-4	once	CASSQEKATNEKLFF	TGTGCCAGCAGCCAGGAAAAAGCTACTAATGAAAAACTGTTTTTT
15	TRBV5-1	.	TRBJ2-3	.	CASSSTGQLTDTQYF	TGCGCCAGCAGCTCCACCGGACAGCTCACAGATACGCAGTATTTT
16	TRBV6-4	.	TRBJ2-2	.	CASSDFVTGNTGELFF	TGTGCCAGCAGTGACTTCGTCACAGGGAACACCGGGGAGCTGTTTTTT
14	TRBV7-8	.	TRBJ2-7	.	CASSLGAYEYEQYF	TGTGCCAGCAGCTTAGGGGCGTACGAATACGAGCAGTACTTC
13	TRBV6-5	TRBD1	TRBJ2-7	.	CASSFDRAYEQYF	TGTGCCAGCAGTTTCGACAGGGCTTACGAGCAGTACTTC
17	TRBV7-8	TRBD2	TRBJ2-7	.	CASSSGLAGVPNYEQYF	TGTGCCAGCAGCTCCGGACTAGCGGGAGTCCCCAACTACGAGCAGTACTTC
12	TRBV27	.	TRBJ2-2	once	CASMAGTGELFF	TGTGCCAGCATGGCAGGAACCGGGGAGCTGTTTTTT
14	TRBV7-6	.	TRBJ2-5	.	CASSSDPAEETQYF	TGTGCCAGCAGCTCGGACCCGGCGGAAGAGACCCAGTACTTC
16	TRBV28	.	TRBJ1-1	.	CASRSNLRTGATEAFF	TGTGCCAGCAGATCAAACCTCAGGACGGGGGCCACTGAAGCTTTCTTT